This entry lists 32 T cell receptor beta chains sequenced from one sample in a study of shared clonotypes between healthy human individuals. Repertoires were generated with immunoSEQ multiplex PCR, while TCRdb's copy carries only in-frame clones and drops some. The sample includes roughly 1,100,000 clones, approximately 68% of them seen just once. The sequenced sample was memory CD4+ T cells sorted from blood. The subset: CD45RA-negative fraction. The receptors originated from a man aged 18 to 30 in good health.

The rearrangement uses TRBV30 and TRBJ2-5, with 8 nucleotides matching TRBD1. The junction had 0 bases not matched to a gene; V was cut back by 5 bases and J by 4 bases. Germline values: CDR1 GTSNPN, CDR2 SVGIG (reference sequence). CDR3 length: 11 residues. The CDR3 sequence is CAWGQGETQYF. Here the CDR3 DNA reads TGTGCCTGGGGACAGGGAGAGACCCAGTACTTC. Looking up the rest from reference TRBV30 and TRBJ2-5 gives the full variable domain: SQTIHQWPATLVQPVGSPLSLECTVEGTSNPNLYWYRQAAGRGLQLLFYSVGIGQISSEVPQNLSASRPQDRQFILSSKKLLLSDSGFYLCAWGQGETQYFGPGTRLLVL.

The chain has TRBV6-1 and TRBJ2-2; TRBD1 might be the D (6 bases). Germline V gene lookup returns CDR1 MNHNS and CDR2 SASEGT. The germline V and J ends were trimmed by 2 bases and 1 base, with 8 bases remaining between them. The CDR3 covers 15 residues. The CDR3 loop reads CASSEWGRNTGELFF. The CDR3 nucleotides read TGTGCCAGCAGTGAATGGGGGCGGAACACCGGGGAGCTGTTTTTT.

The chain carries TRBV29-1 and TRBJ1-1, with unresolved D. The CDR3 contains 13 residues. Germline V CDR1 and CDR2: SQVTM, ANQGSEA. V dropped 6 bases and J dropped 1 base, with 12 bases sitting between them. The CDR3 sequence is CSVGGHSNTEAFF. DNA for the CDR3: TGCAGCGTCGGAGGTCACTCGAACACTGAAGCTTTCTTT. Using reference TRBV29-1 and TRBJ1-1 for the parts outside the CDR3, the full variable domain is SAVISQKPSRDICQRGTSLTIQCQVDSQVTMMFWYRQQPGQSLTLIATANQGSEATYESGFVIDKFPISRPNLTFSTLTVSNMSPEDSSIYLCSVGGHSNTEAFFGQGTRLTVV.

Worth noting for this clone: The likely explanation is a read error, given a far larger clone one base away. The same CDR3 is also encoded by other DNA sequences in this sample. The chain couples TRBV7-9 to TRBJ2-5; 8 bases fit TRBD1. Germline V gene lookup returns CDR1 SEHNR and CDR2 FQNEAQ (reference sequence). This CDR3 is built from 15 residues. Unmatched junction bases numbered 2, after V lost 0 bases and J lost 2 bases. For the CDR3, the DNA is TGTGCCAGCAGCTTAGCCCGACAGGGGCAAGAGACCCAGTACTTC. Encoded protein: CASSLARQGQETQYF. Supplemented by reference TRBV7-9 and TRBJ2-5, the full variable domain reads DTGVSQNPRHKITKRGQNVTFRCDPISEHNRLYWYRQTLGQGPEFLTYFQNEAQLEKSRLLSDRFSAERPKGSFSTLEIQRTEQGDSAMYLCASSLARQGQETQYFGPGTRLLVL.

This chain joins TRBV19 and TRBJ1-1; maybe TRBD1 (6 bases). The germline V gene has CDR1 LNHDA and CDR2 SQIVND (reference sequence). Deletions cut 9 bases from V and 3 bases from J, with 23 bases between. The CDR3 extends over 16 amino acids. The CDR3 protein is CASKIDLGGWDTEAFF. The DNA for the CDR3 is TGTGCCAGCAAAATCGACCTGGGGGGCTGGGACACTGAAGCTTTCTTT.

This clone turned up a few times. The J gene is TRBJ2-7, the V gene TRBV11-2; D possibly corresponds to TRBD1 (6 bases). The germline CDR1 and CDR2 sequences are SGHAT and FQNNGV. The CDR3 has 14 residues. V lost 3 bases and J lost 7, with 16 bases in between. The CDR3 protein is CASSFRQDGVEQYF. The CDR3 DNA follows: TGTGCCAGCAGCTTCCGACAGGACGGCGTGGAGCAGTACTTC.

The chain recombines TRBV28 with TRBJ2-6; D is uncertain. The CDR3 has 18 residues. With 7 bases removed from V and 0 bases from J, the gap between germline ends came to 19 bases. The germline CDR1 and CDR2 sequences are MDHEN and SYDVKM. The CDR3 is CASTGAGFTSSGANVLTF. Here the CDR3 DNA reads TGTGCCAGCACCGGTGCAGGATTCACTTCCTCTGGGGCCAACGTCCTGACTTTC.

The genes are TRBV7-2 and TRBJ1-6, with D possibly TRBD1 on 5 matching bases. The CDR3 has 14 residues. CDR1 SGHTA and CDR2 FQGNSA come from the germline V gene. Trimming cost V 3 bases and J 4 bases, with 7 bases left between them. As DNA, the CDR3 is TGTGCCAGCAGCTTGGGGGGTTATAATTCACCCCTCCACTTT. This translates into CASSLGGYNSPLHF.

The chain links TRBV5-5 to TRBJ2-7; 13 nucleotides line up with TRBD2. Trimming took 0 bases from V and 4 from J; bases not matched to a gene: 13. This CDR3 contains 19 residues. The V gene's germline CDR1 is SGHKS and CDR2 YYEKEE (reference sequence). The CDR3 nucleotides read TGTGCCAGCAGCTTGGGGGCGACTAGCGGGAGGAGTAATTGGTACGAGCAGTACTTC. Amino acid sequence: CASSLGATSGRSNWYEQYF.

The gene calls are TRBV6-5 and TRBJ1-1; no clear D gene. CDR3 length: 11 amino acids. The V end was cut by 10 bases, the J end by 8 bases, with 14 bases between. Germline-derived CDR1 and CDR2 are MNHEY and SVGAGI. CDR3 amino acids: CAIRRRQEAFF. As DNA, the CDR3 is TGTGCCATTCGGAGGCGTCAGGAAGCTTTCTTT.

In DNA form, the CDR3 reads TGTGCCTGGAGTTATGGACAAGGCAATGAAAAACTGTTTTTT. Residues: CAWSYGQGNEKLFF. The genes are TRBV30 and TRBJ1-4; possibly TRBD1 for D (5 bases). Trimming stripped 2 bases from V and 5 bases from J, with 12 bases between. Germline V gene data show CDR1 as GTSNPN and CDR2 as SVGIG (reference sequence). CDR3 size: 14 residues.

This chain connects TRBV25-1 to TRBJ1-1; D gene unclear. CDR1 and CDR2 from the germline V gene are MGHDK and SYGVNS. The V and J ends lost 4 bases and 7 bases respectively, with 10 bases between them. This CDR3 spans 12 amino acids. For the CDR3, the DNA is TGTGCCAGCAGTGTTCCCGGCCGTGAAGCTTTCTTT. This encodes CASSVPGREAFF.

This clone was counted only a few times. J is TRBJ2-1 and V is TRBV7-8; 10 nucleotides match TRBD2. This CDR3 has 15 residues. Unmatched junction bases numbered 7, after V lost 5 bases and J lost 6 bases. The germline gives CDR1 SGHVS, CDR2 FQNEAQ. The CDR3 DNA follows: TGTGCCAGCAGCGTTGGACTAGCGGAGGGCAATGAGCAGTTCTTC. Translation: CASSVGLAEGNEQFF.

The chain employs TRBV10-3 and TRBJ1-2; 11 bases agree with TRBD1. V shed 8 bases and J 3 bases; nucleotides not matched to a gene: 8. The CDR3 contains 15 residues. Germline V CDR1 and CDR2: ENHRY, SYGVKD. The CDR3 sequence: CAIGTGGGNDYGYTF. CDR3 bases: TGTGCCATCGGGACAGGGGGAGGAAACGACTATGGCTACACCTTC.

This clone was detected a few times. The CDR3 loop reads CAIGGRTYGYTF. The CDR3, as DNA: TGTGCCATAGGGGGGCGGACCTATGGCTACACCTTC. The J gene is TRBJ1-2, the V gene TRBV2; D perhaps matches TRBD1 (6 bases). The germline V and J ends were trimmed by 10 bases and 4 bases, with 13 bases remaining between them. The CDR3 loop spans 12 amino acids. The germline V gene has CDR1 SNHLY and CDR2 FYNNEI.

The V call is TRBV5-1, the J call TRBJ2-1; 8 bases map to TRBD2. The CDR3 sequence is 16 residues long. The ends lost 3 bases at V and 0 bases at J; junction bases unmatched: 5. Germline loops: CDR1 SGHRS, CDR2 YFSETQ. CDR3 amino acids: CASSSTGTSSYNEQFF. CDR3 nucleotide sequence: TGCGCCAGCAGCTCAACCGGGACTAGCTCCTACAATGAGCAGTTCTTC.

The rearrangement joins TRBV5-1 to TRBJ2-7; 9 positions match TRBD1. This CDR3 region has 13 residues. V gave up 6 bases and J gave up 3 bases; unmatched junction bases: 4. Looked up from germline, CDR1 is SGHRS and CDR2 is YFSETQ. CDR3 sequence reads: CASNSGQGYEQYF. The CDR3 DNA reads TGCGCCAGCAATTCGGGACAGGGCTACGAGCAGTACTTC.

The J gene is TRBJ1-5, the V gene TRBV19; D unresolved. The CDR3 has 17 residues. Trimming left V 3 bases short and J 0 bases short, with 15 bases between. The germline gives CDR1 LNHDA, CDR2 SQIVND (reference sequence). CDR3 region: CASSIPQDRYSNQPQHF. The CDR3 DNA is TGTGCCAGTAGTATCCCCCAAGATAGATATAGCAATCAGCCCCAGCATTTT.

This clone was seen only once. The DNA for the CDR3 is TGCGCCAGCAGCCAACAAGGAGCGAACACAGATACGCAGTATTTT. It codes for CASSQQGANTDTQYF. V gene TRBV4-3 combines with J gene TRBJ2-3; D remains unclear. Germline CDR1 and CDR2: LGHNA and YSLEER. Trimming stripped 2 bases from V and 2 bases from J, with 11 bases between. This CDR3 region has 15 residues.

The chain is built from TRBV6-6 and TRBJ1-3; D might be TRBD1 (5 bases). This CDR3 is 14 amino acids long. CDR1 is MNHNY, CDR2 SVGAGI, per germline (reference sequence). V lost 6 bases to trimming and J lost 0 bases, with 9 bases between them. The CDR3 coding sequence is TGTGCCAGCAGGGGGACTTCCTCTGGAAACACCATATATTTT. Its protein product is CASRGTSSGNTIYF.

In its sample, this clone was seen a few times. The genes are TRBV6-6 and TRBJ1-2; possible D gene TRBD1, 5 bases. The germline CDR1 and CDR2 sequences are MNHNY and SVGAGI (reference sequence). The CDR3 totals 14 residues. V lost 0 bases and J lost 8, with 13 bases in between. CDR3 nucleotides: TGTGCCAGCAGTTACTCTGGGCCTAGGGGAGGCTACACCTTC. Translated: CASSYSGPRGGYTF.

Only a few counts were recorded for this clone. The same CDR3 is also encoded by other DNA sequences in this sample. This chain links TRBV9 with TRBJ1-6, with D tentatively TRBD1 (5 bases). V was shortened by 3 bases and J by 7 bases, with 11 bases between the two germline ends. The CDR3 sequence is 14 residues long. CDR1 SGDLS and CDR2 YYNGEE come from the germline V gene. CDR3 coding DNA: TGTGCCAGCAGCGCGAAGGGGCGCAATTCACCCCTCCACTTT. Its translation: CASSAKGRNSPLHF.

In regard to this clone: The sample contains more than one DNA sequence encoding this CDR3. V gene TRBV5-1 combines with J gene TRBJ2-7, with D unclear. CDR3 length: 14 amino acids. V lost 0 bases and J 2 bases, leaving 9 bases between the germline ends. CDR1 is SGHRS, CDR2 YFSETQ, per germline. The CDR3 spells CASSLEGPTYEQYF. DNA of the CDR3: TGCGCCAGCAGCTTGGAAGGTCCTACCTACGAGCAGTACTTC.

V is TRBV6-1 and J is TRBJ2-1, with 10 bases matching TRBD1. This CDR3 has 16 amino acids. Germline loops: CDR1 MNHNS, CDR2 SASEGT. V trimming: 7 bases; J trimming: 0 bases; junction bases outside the gene matches: 6. CDR3 sequence: CASNDRGLGSYNEQFF. CDR3 sequence (DNA): TGTGCCAGCAATGACAGGGGGCTTGGCTCCTACAATGAGCAGTTCTTC.

In its sample, this clone was seen many times. V and J are TRBV2 and TRBJ2-2, with D hard to call. The CDR3 extends over 14 amino acids. Germline-derived CDR1 and CDR2 are SNHLY and FYNNEI. With 4 bases removed from V and 0 bases from J, the gap between germline ends came to 6 bases. CDR3 loop: CASSALANTGELFF. The CDR3 DNA sequence: TGTGCCAGCAGTGCTTTGGCGAACACCGGGGAGCTGTTTTTT.

The chain recombines TRBV6-5 with TRBJ1-1; 7 nucleotides agree with TRBD1. The germline V gene encodes CDR1 MNHEY and CDR2 SVGAGI. The V segment lost 5 bases and the J segment 0 bases; nucleotides outside the gene matches: 3. CDR3 length: 14 amino acids. For the CDR3, the DNA is TGTGCCAGCAGTGGAGACAGGGTGAACACTGAAGCTTTCTTT. Amino acids: CASSGDRVNTEAFF.

The chain is built from TRBV10-3 and TRBJ2-3, with D tentatively TRBD1 (6 bases). The CDR3 totals 14 residues. From germline, CDR1 is ENHRY and CDR2 SYGVKD. Trimming stripped 2 bases from V and 2 bases from J, with 8 bases between. The CDR3 reads CAISEQGTTDTQYF. CDR3 nucleotides: TGTGCCATCAGTGAGCAGGGGACCACAGATACGCAGTATTTT.

The rearrangement uses TRBV10-1 and TRBJ2-5; D is undetermined. The V and J ends lost 0 bases and 3 bases respectively, with 14 bases between them. Germline-derived CDR1 and CDR2 are WNHNN and SYGVQD (reference sequence). CDR3 length: 16 amino acids. CDR3 nucleotide sequence: TGCGCCAGCAGTGAGTCCACAGTACCGACCGAAGAGACCCAGTACTTC. Encoded protein: CASSESTVPTEETQYF.

V is TRBV7-8 and J is TRBJ2-7; D is unresolved. CDR1 and CDR2 (germline): SGHVS, FQNEAQ. V shed 1 base and J shed 1 base, with 8 bases lying between them. CDR3 size: 14 residues. In nucleotides, the CDR3 is TGTGCCAGCAGCTTAGAATCCATTTCCTACGAGCAGTACTTC. This translates into CASSLESISYEQYF.

CDR3 bases: TGTGCCAGCAGCTATACAGGGGGCTGGGAGACCCAGTACTTC. Translated, it gives CASSYTGGWETQYF. The V call is TRBV7-9, the J call TRBJ2-5; 9 nucleotides align to TRBD1. The J segment lost 5 bases and the V segment lost 4 bases, leaving 5 bases of the junction unmatched. There are 14 residues in the CDR3. The germline V gene encodes CDR1 SEHNR and CDR2 FQNEAQ (reference sequence).

This chain joins TRBV5-1 and TRBJ2-2; D might be TRBD1 (6 bases). The germline V and J ends were trimmed by 0 bases and 5 bases, with 17 bases remaining between them. The V gene's germline CDR1 is SGHRS and CDR2 YFSETQ. CDR3 size: 17 residues. CDR3 region: CASSLVPAGAGTGELFF. In DNA form, the CDR3 reads TGCGCCAGCAGCTTGGTCCCCGCAGGGGCAGGAACCGGGGAGCTGTTTTTT. Filled out from reference TRBV5-1 and TRBJ2-2, the complete variable domain reads KAGVTQTPRYLIKTRGQQVTLSCSPISGHRSVSWYQQTPGQGLQFLFEYFSETQRNKGNFPGRFSGRQFSNSRSEMNVSTLELGDSALYLCASSLVPAGAGTGELFFGEGSRLTVL.

The chain uses TRBV14 and TRBJ2-3; D unresolved. V was cut by 3 bases and J by 4 bases, with 14 bases left in between. CDR3 length: 15 amino acids. Germline V lookup: CDR1 SGHDN, CDR2 FVKESK. The CDR3 protein is CASSQISGRADTQYF. CDR3 coding DNA: TGTGCCAGCAGCCAGATTTCGGGTAGGGCAGATACGCAGTATTTT.